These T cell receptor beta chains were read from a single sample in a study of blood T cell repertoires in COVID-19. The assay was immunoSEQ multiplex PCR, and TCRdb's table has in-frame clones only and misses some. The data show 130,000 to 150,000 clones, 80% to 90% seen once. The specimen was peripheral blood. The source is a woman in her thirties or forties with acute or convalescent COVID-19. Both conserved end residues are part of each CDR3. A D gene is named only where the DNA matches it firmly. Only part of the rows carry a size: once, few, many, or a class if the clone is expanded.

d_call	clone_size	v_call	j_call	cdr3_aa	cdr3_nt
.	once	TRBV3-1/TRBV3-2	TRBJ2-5	CASSQDQGKETQYF	TGTGCCAGCAGCCAAGATCAGGGGAAAGAGACCCAGTACTTC
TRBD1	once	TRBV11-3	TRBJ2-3	CASSPRGTATDTQYF	TGTGCCAGCAGCCCTAGGGGGACAGCCACAGATACGCAGTATTTT
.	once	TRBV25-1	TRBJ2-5	CASSRQAQETQYF	TGTGCCAGCAGCCGACAGGCCCAAGAGACCCAGTACTTC
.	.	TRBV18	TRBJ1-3	CASSPYQGNTIYF	TGTGCCAGCTCACCGTACCAGGGAAACACCATATATTTT
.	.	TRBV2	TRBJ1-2	CAGLRELDGYTF	TGTGCCGGTCTACGGGAGCTGGATGGCTACACCTTC
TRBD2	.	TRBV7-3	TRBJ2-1	CASTPPGGDAQQFF	TGTGCCAGCACCCCCCCCGGGGGGGACGCGCAGCAGTTCTTC
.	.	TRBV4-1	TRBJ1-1	CASTLSYQGNTEAFF	TGCGCCAGCACCCTCTCGTACCAGGGGAACACTGAAGCTTTCTTT
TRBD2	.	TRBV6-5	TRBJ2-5	CASSYSGRTETQYF	TGTGCCAGCAGTTATAGCGGGAGGACAGAGACCCAGTACTTC
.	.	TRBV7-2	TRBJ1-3	CASSLGRLGGPGGNTIYF	TGTGCCAGCAGCTTAGGGCGTCTGGGGGGTCCGGGAGGAAACACCATATATTTT
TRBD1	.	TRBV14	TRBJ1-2	CASSQGQGGYGYTF	TGTGCCAGCAGCCAAGGGCAGGGGGGCTATGGCTACACCTTC
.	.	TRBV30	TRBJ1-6	CAWSSGGLNSPLHF	TGTGCCTGGAGTTCCGGAGGGCTGAATTCACCCCTCCACTTT
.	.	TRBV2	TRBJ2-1	CASSGVVPRPDLNEQFF	TGTGCCAGCAGTGGGGTCGTCCCGCGACCGGACTTGAATGAGCAGTTCTTC
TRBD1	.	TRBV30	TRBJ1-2	CAWSETGAGYGYTF	TGTGCCTGGAGTGAGACAGGGGCTGGCTATGGCTACACCTTC
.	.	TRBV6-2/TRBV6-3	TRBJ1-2	CASSDSLYGYTF	TGTGCCAGCAGTGACAGTCTCTATGGCTACACCTTC
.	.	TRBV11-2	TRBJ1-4	CASSLVTTGFMQTNEKLFF	TGTGCCAGCAGCTTAGTAACCACAGGGTTTATGCAGACTAATGAAAAACTGTTTTTT